These T cell receptor beta chains were read from a single sample in a study of cytomegalovirus exposure and HLA in healthy donors. Using immunoSEQ multiplex PCR, the repertoire was profiled, and TCRdb retains in-frame clones only, with some absent. This table holds approximately 190,000 clones, around 75% found once. Sequenced material: PBMCs. The receptors here all came from a woman aged 25 to 39 in good health and CMV-seropositive. The CDR3 runs from the conserved cysteine through the conserved F or W. A D gene is named only where the DNA matches it firmly. Clone size is shown for a subset of rows, as once, few, many or a class of expanded clone.

d_call j_call v_call clone_size cdr3_aa cdr3_nt
- TRBJ1-5 TRBV6-1 few CASSEVAGGARPQHF TGTGCCAGCAGTGAAGTGGCCGGGGGGGCCCGGCCCCAGCATTTT
TRBD1 TRBJ2-2 TRBV13 once CASSLLDGTANTGELFF TGTGCCAGCAGCCTCTTAGACGGGACAGCGAACACCGGGGAGCTGTTTTTT
- TRBJ1-2 TRBV7-6 - CASSLRDTLGYTF TGTGCCAGCAGCCTACGGGACACCCTTGGCTACACCTTC
- TRBJ2-3 TRBV28 few CASSPGPGEYF TGTGCCAGCAGTCCGGGACCGGGGGAGTATTTT
- TRBJ1-4 TRBV4-3 few CASSQEIGGWELFF TGCGCCAGCAGCCAAGAGATAGGGGGATGGGAACTGTTTTTT
- TRBJ2-2 TRBV9 - CASSVENGRKGTGELFF TGTGCCAGCAGCGTAGAGAACGGGAGAAAGGGGACCGGGGAGCTGTTTTTT
- TRBJ1-5 TRBV7-2 - CASSLGVNQPQHF TGTGCCAGCAGCTTAGGCGTAAATCAGCCCCAGCATTTT
- TRBJ1-2 TRBV27 - CASSLDPGRSYGYTF TGTGCCAGCAGTTTAGACCCAGGGCGCTCATATGGCTACACCTTC
- TRBJ1-1 TRBV6-6 - CASSYGPGDAEAFF TGTGCCAGCAGTTACGGGCCAGGGGACGCTGAAGCTTTCTTT
- TRBJ1-2 TRBV29-1 few CSVDRQVWGYTF TGCAGCGTTGACAGACAGGTCTGGGGCTACACCTTC
TRBD1 TRBJ1-4 TRBV29-1 - CSARGQGTAMFF TGCAGCGCCCGCGGACAGGGAACTGCGATGTTTTTT
- TRBJ2-3 TRBV28 - CASSFLTTTDTQYF TGTGCCAGCAGTTTTCTCACTACCACAGATACGCAGTATTTT
- TRBJ2-3 TRBV7-8 once CASSFSDTQYF TGTGCCAGCAGCTTCTCTGATACGCAGTATTTT
TRBD2 TRBJ2-7 TRBV5-4 - CASSFKSGGREQYF TGTGCCAGCAGCTTTAAATCGGGGGGGCGTGAGCAGTACTTC
- TRBJ1-4 TRBV19 many CASRVGGKLFF TGTGCCAGTAGAGTCGGAGGGAAACTGTTTTTT
- TRBJ1-2 TRBV6-6 - CASSQTVGYTF TGTGCCAGCAGTCAGACAGTCGGCTACACCTTC
TRBD1 TRBJ1-3 TRBV11-2 - CASSLIGTGNSGNTIYF TGTGCCAGCAGCTTAATCGGGACAGGCAACTCTGGAAACACCATATATTTT
- TRBJ2-7 TRBV7-2 few CASSLRTGAYEQYF TGTGCCAGCAGCTTACGAACAGGAGCCTACGAGCAGTACTTC
- TRBJ2-5 TRBV19 - CASSIGRILQETQYF TGTGCCAGTAGTATTGGGAGAATACTCCAAGAGACCCAGTACTTC